What follows are 17 T cell receptor beta chains derived from one specimen sequenced in a study of blood T cell repertoires in COVID-19. TCRdb's table, derived via immunoSEQ multiplex PCR, lists solely in-frame clones and lacks some. The sample shows some 71,000 clones, more than 80% of them seen only once. The sequenced sample was peripheral blood. These receptors were taken from a man younger than 45 with acute or convalescent COVID-19.

This clone was recorded a few times. This chain joins TRBV2 and TRBJ1-2; TRBD1 matches at 8 bases. The CDR3 length is 13 residues. The germline gives CDR1 SNHLY, CDR2 FYNNEI. V was pared by 5 bases and J by 6 bases, with 5 bases of the junction left unmatched. The CDR3 loop is CASSPDRGNGYTF. The CDR3 DNA is TGTGCCAGCAGTCCAGACAGGGGTAATGGCTACACCTTC.

The CDR3 sequence is CASSIGLVITGELFF. The CDR3, as DNA: TGTGCCAGTAGTATTGGACTAGTCATAACCGGGGAGCTGTTTTTT. This chain joins TRBV19 and TRBJ2-2; TRBD2 aligns across 7 bases. CDR3 length: 15 amino acids. Germline lookup yields CDR1 LNHDA and CDR2 SQIVND (reference sequence). V gave up 3 bases and J gave up 5 bases; unmatched junction bases: 6.

The J gene is TRBJ2-7, the V gene TRBV7-9; TRBD1 is a possible D gene (6 bases). Germline assignment: CDR1 SEHNR and CDR2 FQNEAQ (reference sequence). CDR3 length: 12 amino acids. V dropped 5 bases and J dropped 6 bases, with 11 bases sitting between them. CDR3 sequence reads: CASSLVGAEQYF. In DNA form, the CDR3 reads TGTGCCAGCAGCCTGGTGGGGGCCGAGCAGTACTTC.

The table lists this clone with a few counts. The genes are TRBV6-5 and TRBJ1-5, with 7 nucleotides matching TRBD1. This CDR3 has 13 amino acids. Looked up from germline, CDR1 is MNHEY and CDR2 is SVGAGI. The V and J ends lost 6 bases and 7 bases, in that order; junction bases with no gene match: 6. The CDR3 DNA reads as TGTGCCAGCAGCGATCGGGACAGCCAGCCCCAGCATTTT. Its translation is CASSDRDSQPQHF.

This sequence joins TRBV10-3 and TRBJ2-7; the D gene is possibly TRBD1 (8 bases). CDR3 length: 13 amino acids. Germline lookup yields CDR1 ENHRY and CDR2 SYGVKD. Deletions cut 6 bases from V and 3 bases from J, with 12 bases between. CDR3 DNA: TGTGCCATCAGACAGGGGGGGAACTACGAGCAGTACTTC. This encodes CAIRQGGNYEQYF.

CDR3 nucleotides: TGTGCCAGCAAGCAGGGGCTGAACACTGAAGCTTTCTTT. Residues: CASKQGLNTEAFF. The chain couples TRBV6-5 to TRBJ1-1; D is possibly TRBD1 (6 bases). Between the trimmed V and J ends, which lost 7 bases and 0 bases, there was a span of 9 bases. CDR1 and CDR2 from the germline V gene are MNHEY and SVGAGI. The CDR3 consists of 13 residues.

For this clone: The same CDR3 can be traced to other DNA sequences in this sample. The chain recombines TRBV5-1 with TRBJ2-3; 10 bases fit TRBD2. V was pared by 0 bases and J by 3 bases, with 7 bases of the junction left unmatched. CDR1 and CDR2 (germline): SGHRS, YFSETQ. This CDR3 has 17 residues. This CDR3 is CASSLGPLAGVTDTQYF. Here the CDR3 DNA reads TGCGCCAGCAGCTTGGGCCCTCTAGCGGGAGTGACAGATACGCAGTATTTT. The complete variable domain, with remaining parts taken from reference TRBV5-1 and TRBJ2-3, reads KAGVTQTPRYLIKTRGQQVTLSCSPISGHRSVSWYQQTPGQGLQFLFEYFSETQRNKGNFPGRFSGRQFSNSRSEMNVSTLELGDSALYLCASSLGPLAGVTDTQYFGPGTRLTVL.

The chain carries TRBV4-2 and TRBJ2-1; TRBD2 matches at 7 bases. Trimming cost V 1 base and J 11 bases; bases outside gene matches: 2. Germline V CDR1 and CDR2: LGHNA, YNFKEQ. The CDR3 runs to 12 residues. The chain's CDR3 is CASSQGGGKQFF. CDR3 coding DNA: TGTGCCAGCAGCCAAGGGGGGGGTAAGCAGTTCTTC.

The rearrangement links TRBV6-5 to TRBJ1-1, with 9 bases that match TRBD1. The CDR3 covers 15 residues. Trimming cost V 5 bases and J 5 bases; bases outside gene matches: 9. Germline CDR1 and CDR2: MNHEY and SVGAGI. The chain's CDR3 is CASSRTGGAGTEAFF. For the CDR3, the DNA is TGTGCCAGCAGTCGTACAGGGGGCGCTGGGACTGAAGCTTTCTTT.

A remark on this clone: The junction differs from germline at one of its ends, possibly a read error. The rearrangement links TRBV7-7 to TRBJ2-3, with 8 bases fitting TRBD1. This CDR3 has 15 residues. Germline lookup yields CDR1 SSHAT and CDR2 FNYEAQ (reference sequence). The CDR3 DNA is TGTGCTAGCAGCCGACAGGGGTACGGCACAGATACGCAGTATTTT. It translates to CASSRQGYGTDTQYF.

V gene TRBV7-2 combines with J gene TRBJ1-1; a possible D gene is TRBD1 (5 bases). This CDR3 contains 13 residues. CDR1 and CDR2 from the germline V gene are SGHTA and FQGNSA. V lost 2 bases, J lost 4 bases, and 8 bases lay in between. The CDR3 loop is CASSLQGGTEAFF. The CDR3 nucleotides read TGTGCCAGCAGCTTACAGGGTGGCACTGAAGCTTTCTTT.

The chain couples TRBV5-6 to TRBJ1-2; no clear D. V shed 10 bases and J shed 1 base, with 20 bases lying between them. CDR3 size: 15 residues. Per germline, CDR1 SGHDT and CDR2 YYEEEE. CDR3 DNA sequence: TGTGCCGCCTATAACTCTAACAGTTTTAACTATGGCTACACCTTC. Translation gives CAAYNSNSFNYGYTF.

The CDR3 reads CAWSGLAAQTQYF. The CDR3 nucleotides read TGTGCCTGGAGTGGTCTAGCCGCGCAGACCCAGTACTTC. The chain joins TRBV30 to TRBJ2-5, with D possibly matching TRBD2 (5 bases). Per germline, CDR1 GTSNPN and CDR2 SVGIG (reference sequence). The CDR3 runs to 13 residues. V was cut by 1 base and J by 6 bases, with 12 bases left in between.

This clone has more than one count but fewer than ten. This chain joins TRBV6-6 and TRBJ2-7; 8 nucleotides line up with TRBD2. The CDR3 has 16 residues. After removal of 5 bases from V and 3 bases from J, the junction contained 12 bases not matched to a gene. Germline V gives CDR1 MNHNY, CDR2 SVGAGI (reference sequence). DNA for the CDR3: TGTGCCAGCAGTCGACCCTTAGCGGGAACGGTCTACGAGCAGTACTTC. Translation gives CASSRPLAGTVYEQYF.

This chain joins TRBV2 and TRBJ1-2; unclear D gene. CDR1 SNHLY and CDR2 FYNNEI come from the germline V gene. The CDR3 length is 13 residues. Between the trimmed V and J ends, which lost 6 bases and 3 bases, there was a span of 11 bases. CDR3 nucleotides: TGTGCCAGCAGCTCCGACGGGGACTATGGCTACACCTTC. Translating it yields CASSSDGDYGYTF.

This clone was seen more than once but under ten times. A much bigger clone sits one base away, suggesting this may be a read error. Different DNA sequences within this sample yield the same CDR3. The V and J genes are TRBV3-1 (or the pseudogene TRBV3-2) and TRBJ2-1; 9 bases are shared with TRBD2. CDR1 and CDR2 from the germline V gene are LGHDT and YNNKEL (reference sequence). CDR3 length equals 17 residues. The CDR3 DNA is TGCGCCAGCAGCCGGGGCGGGGGGGCGAGCTCCTACAATGAGCAGTTCTTC. It encodes CASSRGGGASSYNEQFF.

The chain's CDR3 is CASSQWRSISTDTQYF. The CDR3 DNA follows: TGTGCCAGCAGCCAGTGGAGGTCAATTAGCACAGATACGCAGTATTTT. The rearrangement links TRBV9 to TRBJ2-3; possible D gene TRBD2, 5 bases. The CDR3 length is 16 residues. The V end lost 4 bases, the J end lost 0 bases, and 15 bases lay between the germline ends. Germline V gives CDR1 SGDLS, CDR2 YYNGEE.